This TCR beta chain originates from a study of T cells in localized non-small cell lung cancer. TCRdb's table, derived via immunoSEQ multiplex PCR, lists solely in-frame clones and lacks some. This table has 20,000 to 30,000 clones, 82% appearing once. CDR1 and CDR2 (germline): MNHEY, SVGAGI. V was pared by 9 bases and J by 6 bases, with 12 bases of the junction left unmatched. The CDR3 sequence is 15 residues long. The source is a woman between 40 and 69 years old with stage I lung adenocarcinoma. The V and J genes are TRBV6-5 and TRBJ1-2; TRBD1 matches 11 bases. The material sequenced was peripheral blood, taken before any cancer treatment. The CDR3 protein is CASRDSRTGGNGYTF. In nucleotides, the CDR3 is TGTGCCAGTCGAGACTCCAGGACAGGGGGCAATGGCTACACCTTC.